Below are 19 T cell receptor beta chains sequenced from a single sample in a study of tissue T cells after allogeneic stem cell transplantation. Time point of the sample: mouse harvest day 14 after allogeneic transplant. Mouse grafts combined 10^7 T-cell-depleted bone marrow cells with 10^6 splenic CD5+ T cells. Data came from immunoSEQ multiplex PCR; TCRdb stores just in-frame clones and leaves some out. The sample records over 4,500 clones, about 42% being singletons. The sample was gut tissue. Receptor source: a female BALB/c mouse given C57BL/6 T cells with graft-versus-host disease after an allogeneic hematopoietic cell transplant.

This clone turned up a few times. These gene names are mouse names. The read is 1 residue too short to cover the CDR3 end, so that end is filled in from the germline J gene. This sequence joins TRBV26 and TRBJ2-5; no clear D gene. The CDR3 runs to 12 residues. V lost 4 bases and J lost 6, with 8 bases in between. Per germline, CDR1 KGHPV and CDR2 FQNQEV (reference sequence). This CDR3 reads CASSPGGDTQYF. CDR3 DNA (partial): TGTGCCAGCAGTCCCGGTGGGGACACCCAGTAC.

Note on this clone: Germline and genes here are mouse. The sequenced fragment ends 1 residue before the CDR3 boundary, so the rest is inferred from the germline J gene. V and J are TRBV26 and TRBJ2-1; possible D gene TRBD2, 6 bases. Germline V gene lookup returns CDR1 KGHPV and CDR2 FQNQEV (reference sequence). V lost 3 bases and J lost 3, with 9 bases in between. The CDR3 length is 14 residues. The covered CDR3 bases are TGTGCCAGCAGTCTCCGGGACTCCTATGCTGAGCAGTTC. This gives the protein CASSLRDSYAEQF. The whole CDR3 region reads CASSLRDSYAEQFF.

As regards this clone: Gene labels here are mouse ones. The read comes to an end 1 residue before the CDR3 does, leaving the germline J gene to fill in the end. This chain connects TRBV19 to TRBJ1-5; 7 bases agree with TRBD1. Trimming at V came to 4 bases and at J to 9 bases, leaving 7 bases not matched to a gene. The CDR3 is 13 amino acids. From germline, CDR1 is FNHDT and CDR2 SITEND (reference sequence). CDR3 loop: CASSSTGRRAPLF. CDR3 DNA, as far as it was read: TGTGCCAGCAGTTCGACAGGGAGGAGGGCTCCGCTT. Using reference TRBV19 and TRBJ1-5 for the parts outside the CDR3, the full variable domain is GGIITQTPKFLIGQEGQKLTLKCQQNFNHDTMYWYRQDSGKGLRLIYYSITENDLQKGDLSEGYDASREKKSSFSLTVTSAQKNEMAVFLCASSSTGRRAPLFGEGTRLSVL.

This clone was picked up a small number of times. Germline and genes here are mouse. The chain's CDR3 is CASGDGAGNTLYF. The sequenced CDR3 bases are TGTGCCAGCGGTGACGGGGCGGGAAATACGCTCTAT. This sequence joins TRBV13-2 and TRBJ1-3; possible D gene TRBD1, 5 bases. The read ends 1 residue early relative to the CDR3; the germline J gene fills the gap. The CDR3 is 13 amino acids. CDR1 NNHNN and CDR2 SYGAGS come from the germline V gene (reference sequence). The germline V and J ends were trimmed by 2 bases and 4 bases, with 7 bases remaining between them.

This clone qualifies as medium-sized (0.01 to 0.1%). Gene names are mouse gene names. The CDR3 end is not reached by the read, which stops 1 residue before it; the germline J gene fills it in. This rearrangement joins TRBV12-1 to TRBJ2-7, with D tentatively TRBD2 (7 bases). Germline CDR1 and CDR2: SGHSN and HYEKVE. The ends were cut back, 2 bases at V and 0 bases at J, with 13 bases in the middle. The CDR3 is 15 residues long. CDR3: CASSREGGVSYEQYF. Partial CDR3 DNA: TGTGCCAGCTCTCGGGAGGGGGGGGTCTCCTATGAACAGTAC.

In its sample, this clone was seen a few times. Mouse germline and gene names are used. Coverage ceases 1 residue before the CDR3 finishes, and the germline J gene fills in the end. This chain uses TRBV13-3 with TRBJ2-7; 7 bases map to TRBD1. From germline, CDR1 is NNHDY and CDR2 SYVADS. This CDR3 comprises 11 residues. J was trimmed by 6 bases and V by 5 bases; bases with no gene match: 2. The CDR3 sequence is CASRQGVEQYF. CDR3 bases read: TGTGCCAGCAGGCAGGGGGTTGAACAGTAC.

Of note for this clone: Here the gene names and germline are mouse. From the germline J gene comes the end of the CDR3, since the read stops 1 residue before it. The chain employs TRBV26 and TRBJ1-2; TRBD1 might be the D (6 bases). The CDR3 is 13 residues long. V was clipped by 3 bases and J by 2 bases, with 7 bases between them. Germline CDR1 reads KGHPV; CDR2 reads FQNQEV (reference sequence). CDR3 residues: CASSLTGNSDYTF. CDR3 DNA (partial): TGTGCCAGCAGTCTAACAGGGAACTCCGACTACACC. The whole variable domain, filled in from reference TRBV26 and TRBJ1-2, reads NSKVIQTPRYLVKGQGQKAKMRCIPEKGHPVVFWYQQNKNNEFKFLINFQNQEVLQQIDMTEKRFSAECPSNSPCSLEIQSSEAGDSALYLCASSLTGNSDYTFGSGTRLLVI.

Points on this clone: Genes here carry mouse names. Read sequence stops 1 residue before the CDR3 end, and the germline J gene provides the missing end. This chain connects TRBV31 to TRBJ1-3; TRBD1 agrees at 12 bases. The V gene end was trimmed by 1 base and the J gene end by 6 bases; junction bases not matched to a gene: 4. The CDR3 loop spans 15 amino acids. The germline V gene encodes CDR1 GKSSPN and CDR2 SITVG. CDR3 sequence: CAWSPGTGGENTLYF. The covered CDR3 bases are TGTGCCTGGAGTCCCGGGACAGGGGGCGAAAATACGCTCTAT.

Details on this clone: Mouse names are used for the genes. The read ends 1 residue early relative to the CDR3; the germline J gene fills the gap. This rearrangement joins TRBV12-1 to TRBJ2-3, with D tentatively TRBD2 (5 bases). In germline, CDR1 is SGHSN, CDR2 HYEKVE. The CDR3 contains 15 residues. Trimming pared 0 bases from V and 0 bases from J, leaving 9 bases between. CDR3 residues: CASSLLGHSAETLYF. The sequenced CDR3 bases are TGTGCCAGCTCTCTCCTGGGTCATAGTGCAGAAACGCTGTAT.

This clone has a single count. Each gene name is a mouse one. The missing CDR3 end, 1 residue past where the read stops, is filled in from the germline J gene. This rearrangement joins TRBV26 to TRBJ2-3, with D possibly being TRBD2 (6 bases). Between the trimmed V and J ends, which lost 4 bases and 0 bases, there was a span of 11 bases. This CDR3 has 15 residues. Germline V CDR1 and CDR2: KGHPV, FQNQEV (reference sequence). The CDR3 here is CASSPSGTSAETLYF. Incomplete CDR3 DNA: TGTGCCAGCAGTCCCTCAGGGACTAGTGCAGAAACGCTGTAT.

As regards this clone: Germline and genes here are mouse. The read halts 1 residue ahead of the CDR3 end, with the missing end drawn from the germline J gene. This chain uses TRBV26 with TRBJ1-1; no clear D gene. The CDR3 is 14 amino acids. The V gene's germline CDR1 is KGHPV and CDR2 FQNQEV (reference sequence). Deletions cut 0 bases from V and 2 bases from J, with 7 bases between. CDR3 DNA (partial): TGTGCCAGCAGTCTGTCGAGACCTAACACAGAAGTCTTC. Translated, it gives CASSLSRPNTEVF. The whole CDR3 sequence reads CASSLSRPNTEVFF.

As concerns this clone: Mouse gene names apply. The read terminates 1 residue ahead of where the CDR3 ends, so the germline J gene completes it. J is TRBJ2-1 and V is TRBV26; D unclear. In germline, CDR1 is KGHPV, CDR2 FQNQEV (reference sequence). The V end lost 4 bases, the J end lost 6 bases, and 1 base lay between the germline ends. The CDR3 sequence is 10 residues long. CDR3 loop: CASSRAEQFF. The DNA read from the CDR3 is TGTGCCAGCAGTCGTGCTGAGCAGTTC.

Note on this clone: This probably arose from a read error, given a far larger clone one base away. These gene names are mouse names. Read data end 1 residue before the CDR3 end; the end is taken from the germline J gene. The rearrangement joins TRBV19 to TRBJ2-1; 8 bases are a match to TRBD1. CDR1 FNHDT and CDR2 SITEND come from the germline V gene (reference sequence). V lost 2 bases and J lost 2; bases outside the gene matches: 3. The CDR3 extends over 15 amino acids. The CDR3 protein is CASSIQDRDYAEQFF. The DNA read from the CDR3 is TGTGCCAGCAGTATTCAGGACAGGGACTATGCTGAGCAGTTC.

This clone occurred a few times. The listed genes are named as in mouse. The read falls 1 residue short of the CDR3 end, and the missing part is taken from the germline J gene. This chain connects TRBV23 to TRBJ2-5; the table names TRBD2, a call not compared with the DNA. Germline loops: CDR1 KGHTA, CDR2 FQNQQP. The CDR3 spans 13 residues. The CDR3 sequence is CSSSQNWGDTQYF. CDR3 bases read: TGCTCCAGCAGTCAGAACTGGGGGGACACCCAGTAC.

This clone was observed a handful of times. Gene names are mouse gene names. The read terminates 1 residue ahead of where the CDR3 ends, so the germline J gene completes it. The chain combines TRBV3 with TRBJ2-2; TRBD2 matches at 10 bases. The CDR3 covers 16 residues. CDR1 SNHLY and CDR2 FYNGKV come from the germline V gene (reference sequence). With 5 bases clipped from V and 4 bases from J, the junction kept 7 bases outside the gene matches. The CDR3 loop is CASSVDWGPGTGQLYF. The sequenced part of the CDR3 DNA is TGTGCCAGCAGCGTGGACTGGGGGCCAGGCACCGGGCAGCTCTAC.

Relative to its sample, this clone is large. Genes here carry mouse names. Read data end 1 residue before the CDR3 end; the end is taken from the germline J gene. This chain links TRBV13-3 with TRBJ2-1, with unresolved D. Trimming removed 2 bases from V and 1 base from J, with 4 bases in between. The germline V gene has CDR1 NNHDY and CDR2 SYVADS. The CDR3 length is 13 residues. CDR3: CASSDKNYAEQFF. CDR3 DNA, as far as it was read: TGTGCCAGCAGTGACAAAAACTATGCTGAGCAGTTC.

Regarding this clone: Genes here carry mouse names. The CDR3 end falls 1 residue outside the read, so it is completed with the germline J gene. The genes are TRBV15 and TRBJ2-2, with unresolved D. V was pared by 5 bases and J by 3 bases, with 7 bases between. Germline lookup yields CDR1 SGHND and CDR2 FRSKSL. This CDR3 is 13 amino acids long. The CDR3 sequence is CASSGGYTGQLYF. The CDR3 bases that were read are TGTGCCAGCAGTGGAGGGTACACCGGGCAGCTCTAC.

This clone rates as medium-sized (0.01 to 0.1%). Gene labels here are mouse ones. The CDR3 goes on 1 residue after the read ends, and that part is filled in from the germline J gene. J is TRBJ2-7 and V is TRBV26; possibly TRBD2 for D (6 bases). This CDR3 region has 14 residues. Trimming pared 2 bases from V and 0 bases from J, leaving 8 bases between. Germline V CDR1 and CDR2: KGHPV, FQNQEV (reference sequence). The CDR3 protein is CASSLGGSSYEQYF. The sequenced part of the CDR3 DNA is TGTGCCAGCAGTCTGGGGGGGAGCTCCTATGAACAGTAC.

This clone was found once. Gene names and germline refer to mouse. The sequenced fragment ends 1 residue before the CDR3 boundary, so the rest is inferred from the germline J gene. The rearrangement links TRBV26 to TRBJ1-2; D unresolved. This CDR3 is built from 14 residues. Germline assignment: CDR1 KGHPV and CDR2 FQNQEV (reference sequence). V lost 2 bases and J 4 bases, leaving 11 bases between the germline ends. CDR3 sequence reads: CASSLTTTSSDYTF. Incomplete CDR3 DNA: TGTGCCAGCAGTCTGACAACCACAAGCTCCGACTACACC.